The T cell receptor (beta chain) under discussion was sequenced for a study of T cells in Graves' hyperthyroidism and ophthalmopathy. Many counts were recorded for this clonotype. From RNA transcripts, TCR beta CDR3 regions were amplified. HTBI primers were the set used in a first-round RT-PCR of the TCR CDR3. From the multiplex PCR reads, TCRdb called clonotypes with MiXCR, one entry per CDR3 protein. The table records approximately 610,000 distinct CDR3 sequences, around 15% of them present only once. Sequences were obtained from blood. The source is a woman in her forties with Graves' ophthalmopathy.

Here the CDR3 reads CSARQGYSNQPQHF. The CDR3 DNA is TGCAGTGCGCGACAGGGTTATAGCAATCAGCCCCAGCATTTT. The V call is TRBV20-1, the J call TRBJ1-5; 7 bases align to TRBD1. Germline V lookup: CDR1 DFQATT, CDR2 SNEGSKA (reference sequence). Trimming removed 6 bases from V and 0 bases from J; junction bases left unmatched: 5. The CDR3 totals 14 residues.